Sequencing of this T cell receptor beta chain was carried out in a study of post-analysis software for immune sequencing data. Prepared TCR beta cDNA libraries contained unique molecular identifiers. TCRdb re-analysed the PCR reads in MiXCR, keeping a single row per CDR3 protein. This sample has hundreds of thousands of distinct CDR3 sequences, with approximately 53% found just once. The receptor was derived from a girl aged 10 to 17 with multiple sclerosis. The sequenced sample consisted of blood.

The CDR3 is CASSFSRGAEAFF. CDR3 coding DNA: TGTGCCAGCAGCTTTTCCAGGGGGGCTGAAGCTTTCTTT. The V and J genes are TRBV11-2 and TRBJ1-1; 7 bases match TRBD1. The CDR3 is made up of 13 amino acids. Looked up from germline, CDR1 is SGHAT and CDR2 is FQNNGV. Trimming removed 3 bases from V and 6 bases from J; junction bases left unmatched: 4.